The 19 T cell receptor beta chains below come from one sample, sequenced in a study of identical twins. TCRdb ran MiXCR on the 5' RACE reads and lists one entry per CDR3 protein. The top ten hold 2% to 2.5% of the sample, which has around 280,000 distinct CDR3 sequences, approximately 8.5% seen once. This sample also appeared in a second study, on yellow fever vaccine responses in identical twins.

Input material: memory (CD45RO+) T cells sorted from blood. These TCRs come from a woman aged 18-30 years in good health.

This clonotype showed up many times. The chain employs TRBV5-1 and TRBJ1-2, with 10 bases that match TRBD1. The V gene end was trimmed by 4 bases and the J gene end by 8 bases; junction bases not matched to a gene: 5. The CDR3 consists of 13 residues. Germline V gives CDR1 SGHRS, CDR2 YFSETQ. As DNA, the CDR3 is TGCGCCAGCAGCCAGGACAGGGGGAGAGGCTACACCTTC. It is translated as CASSQDRGRGYTF.

This chain links TRBV11-2 with TRBJ1-1; D call uncertain. The CDR3 runs 15 residues. The germline V and J ends were trimmed by 0 bases and 4 bases, with 12 bases remaining between them. Per the germline V gene, CDR1 is SGHAT and CDR2 is FQNNGV. In nucleotides, the CDR3 is TGTGCCAGCAGCTTAGAAGCCGCTGCGGGCACTGAAGCTTTCTTT. Encoded protein: CASSLEAAAGTEAFF.

The gene calls are TRBV20-1 and TRBJ1-6, with 8 bases lining up with TRBD1. The CDR3 loop spans 15 amino acids. Trimming removed 4 bases from V and 9 bases from J; junction bases left unmatched: 11. CDR1 is DFQATT and CDR2 is SNEGSKA in the germline V gene (reference sequence). The CDR3 spells CSAKVTGEGSSPLHF. CDR3 coding DNA: TGCAGTGCTAAGGTGACAGGGGAGGGTAGTTCACCCCTCCACTTT.

This chain joins TRBV7-3 and TRBJ1-1; D unclear. The germline gives CDR1 SGHTA, CDR2 FQGTGA. This CDR3 is built from 13 residues. Trimming stripped 2 bases from V and 7 bases from J, with 11 bases between. The CDR3 region is CASSLGQELEAFF. The CDR3 DNA is TGTGCCAGCAGCTTAGGGCAGGAGCTTGAAGCTTTCTTT.

This clonotype came up a few times. The J gene is TRBJ1-4, the V gene TRBV11-2; D gene ambiguous. CDR3 length: 15 amino acids. V was trimmed by 1 base and J by 5 bases, leaving 11 bases between them. Germline V lookup: CDR1 SGHAT, CDR2 FQNNGV. CDR3 nucleotides: TGTGCCAGCAGCTTAGGACACGGGCAGAATGAAAAACTGTTTTTT. Its protein is CASSLGHGQNEKLFF.

This clonotype has only a few counts. The rearrangement joins TRBV7-3 to TRBJ2-3; 12 bases are a match to TRBD2. From germline, CDR1 is SGHTA and CDR2 FQGTGA. V gave up 4 bases and J gave up 4 bases; unmatched junction bases: 3. The length of the CDR3 is 15 residues. CDR3 sequence reads: CASSSSGRGADTQYF. The CDR3 DNA sequence: TGTGCCAGCAGCTCTAGCGGGAGGGGCGCAGATACGCAGTATTTT.

In this sample, this clonotype turned up a few times. The genes are TRBV14 and TRBJ2-7; TRBD2 aligns across 16 bases. Per germline, CDR1 SGHDN and CDR2 FVKESK. After removal of 1 base from V and 3 bases from J, the junction contained 12 bases not matched to a gene. This CDR3 region has 20 residues. The DNA of the CDR3 is TGTGCCAGCAGCCAAGGATTGGGACTAGCGGGAGGGCCCCTACGCTACGAGCAGTACTTC. Protein product: CASSQGLGLAGGPLRYEQYF.

The CDR3 sequence: CASSLETGSSYNEQFF. The CDR3 DNA follows: TGCGCCAGCAGCTTGGAGACGGGGAGCTCCTACAATGAGCAGTTCTTC. V usage is TRBV5-1 and J usage is TRBJ2-1; TRBD2 is a possible D gene (5 bases). This CDR3 comprises 16 residues. Germline V gives CDR1 SGHRS, CDR2 YFSETQ. The V gene lost 0 bases and the J gene lost 0 bases, with 10 bases spanning the gap.

The chain carries TRBV25-1 and TRBJ2-5, with 11 positions matching TRBD2. Germline CDR1 is MGHDK and CDR2 is SYGVNS. This CDR3 comprises 17 residues. J gave up 5 bases and V 1 base, and 9 bases lay outside the gene matches. The CDR3 DNA reads TGTGCCAGCAGTGAATTCACCCCACTAGCGGGGGAGGAGACCCAGTACTTC. Amino acid sequence: CASSEFTPLAGEETQYF.

This clonotype turned up a few times. A much larger clonotype is one base distant, so this may be a read error. The genes are TRBV4-1 and TRBJ2-5, with 7 bases identical to TRBD1. Germline assignment: CDR1 MGHRA and CDR2 YSYEKL. J was trimmed by 4 bases and V by 4 bases; bases with no gene match: 12. The CDR3 contains 16 residues. The CDR3 bases are TGCGCCAGCAGCCGAGACCACAGGGGATGGGGAGAGACCCAGTACTTC. Residues: CASSRDHRGWGETQYF.

The chain couples TRBV20-1 to TRBJ2-1; 7 bases map to TRBD2. J gave up 5 bases and V 6 bases, and 13 bases lay outside the gene matches. The germline CDR1 and CDR2 sequences are DFQATT and SNEGSKA (reference sequence). The length of the CDR3 is 15 residues. The CDR3 reads CSAISLAAIDNEQFF. DNA for the CDR3: TGCAGTGCAATATCTCTAGCGGCAATAGACAATGAGCAGTTCTTC.

This clonotype showed up just a few times. The rearrangement uses TRBV24-1 and TRBJ2-3; D not resolved. The ends were cut back, 0 bases at V and 0 bases at J, with 6 bases in the middle. Germline V gives CDR1 KGHDR, CDR2 SFDVKD. There are 15 residues in the CDR3. The chain's CDR3 is CATSDLRQSTDTQYF. CDR3 DNA: TGTGCCACCAGTGATTTGAGGCAAAGCACAGATACGCAGTATTTT.

The gene calls are TRBV5-5 and TRBJ2-5, with TRBD2 as a possible D gene (5 bases). With 3 bases removed from V and 1 base from J, the gap between germline ends came to 13 bases. From germline, CDR1 is SGHKS and CDR2 YYEKEE (reference sequence). The CDR3 loop spans 15 amino acids. CDR3 nucleotide sequence: TGTGCCAGCAGCTATCCGCAGAGCGGCCAAGAGACCCAGTACTTC. It codes for CASSYPQSGQETQYF. Drawing the rest from reference TRBV5-5 and TRBJ2-5, the complete variable domain is DAGVTQSPTHLIKTRGQQVTLRCSPISGHKSVSWYQQVLGQGPQFIFQYYEKEERGRGNFPDRFSARQFPNYSSELNVNALLLGDSALYLCASSYPQSGQETQYFGPGTRLLVL.

V and J are TRBV20-1 and TRBJ2-5; 10 positions match TRBD2. The CDR3 is 14 residues long. The junction had 3 bases not matched to a gene; V was cut back by 4 bases and J by 1 base. Germline CDR1 is DFQATT and CDR2 is SNEGSKA (reference sequence). The CDR3 nucleotides read TGCAGTGCTAACGGACTAGCGGTCCAAGAGACCCAGTACTTC. Translation gives CSANGLAVQETQYF.

In this sample, this clonotype turned up a few times. The chain has TRBV3-1 and TRBJ2-3, with D possibly called TRBD1 or TRBD2 (5 bases each). The V end lost 1 base, the J end lost 2 bases, and 13 bases lay between the germline ends. The CDR3 spans 16 residues. From germline, CDR1 is LGHDT and CDR2 YNNKEL (reference sequence). In DNA, the CDR3 is TGTGCCAGCAGCCAAGGGGGACGGAAGTTCACAGATACGCAGTATTTT. It translates to CASSQGGRKFTDTQYF.

This clonotype showed up just a few times. This chain joins TRBV11-3 and TRBJ1-5; D not resolved. Per germline, CDR1 SGHNT and CDR2 YENEEA. The CDR3 extends over 13 amino acids. Trimming pared 0 bases from V and 6 bases from J, leaving 6 bases between. CDR3 coding DNA: TGTGCCAGCAGCTTAGATCAAAGTCAGCCCCAGCATTTT. Its protein is CASSLDQSQPQHF.

This clonotype was seen more than once but under ten times. The chain links TRBV20-1 to TRBJ2-7; tentatively, D is TRBD2 (6 bases). With 2 bases removed from V and 0 bases from J, the gap between germline ends came to 11 bases. The CDR3 extends over 14 amino acids. Germline lookup yields CDR1 DFQATT and CDR2 SNEGSKA (reference sequence). CDR3 in amino acids: CSARSGELSYEQYF. The CDR3, as DNA: TGCAGTGCTAGATCGGGGGAGCTCTCCTACGAGCAGTACTTC.

This clonotype was seen only a few times. V is TRBV6-1 and J is TRBJ1-3; 7 nucleotides agree with TRBD1. After removal of 6 bases from V and 0 bases from J, the junction contained 5 bases not matched to a gene. CDR1 MNHNS and CDR2 SASEGT come from the germline V gene. This CDR3 comprises 15 residues. As DNA, the CDR3 is TGTGCCAGCAGCCGCGGGACAGTCTCTGGAAACACCATATATTTT. Its protein is CASSRGTVSGNTIYF.

The genes are TRBV3-1 and TRBJ2-1; either TRBD1 or TRBD2 may supply D (6 bases each). Germline assignment: CDR1 LGHDT and CDR2 YNNKEL (reference sequence). Trimming took 4 bases from V and 0 from J, leaving 16 bases between them. The CDR3 loop spans 17 amino acids. CDR3 in amino acids: CASSPGGSYNSYNEQFF. CDR3 coding DNA: TGTGCCAGCAGCCCCGGGGGCTCCTACAACTCCTACAATGAGCAGTTCTTC.